What follows describes a single T cell receptor (beta chain). Its antigen remains unknown. Recipients boosted at about 4 weeks or about 12 weeks are pooled. Sequenced by immunoSEQ multiplex PCR; TCRdb stores in-frame clones only, minus some. The sample contains 89,000 or so clones, approximately 90% of which appear only once. These data originate in a study of T cell responses to AZD1222 COVID-19 vaccine. V was cut by 0 bases and J by 0 bases, with 5 bases left in between. This CDR3 contains 14 residues. Germline CDR1 is WSHSY and CDR2 is SAAADI. Findings and caveats of the study: Baseline serostatus was positive in only a handful of AZD1222 recipients.

Sequences were derived from peripheral blood, sampled 28 days after the second AZD1222 dose. This chain joins TRBV10-2 and TRBJ2-5; no reliable D call. The sequence came from an adult who received the AZD1222 COVID-19 vaccine. The CDR3 DNA sequence: TGCGCCAGCAGTGAGTCGGGCCACCAAGAGACCCAGTACTTC. This gives the protein CASSESGHQETQYF.